The 2 T cell receptor beta chains below come from one sample, sequenced in a study of tumor-infiltrating lymphocytes in primary liver carcinoma. The researchers produced TCR beta cDNA from around 500 ng total RNA with a constant-region primer. Libraries of TCR beta came from three nested multiplex PCR rounds with slightly modified ARM-PCR. Two initial PCR rounds of roughly 10 cycles each paired TRBV1-TRBV30 forward primers with a C-beta reverse primer. TCRdb ran MiXCR on the multiplex PCR reads and lists one entry per CDR3 protein. Here the sample spans about 48,000 distinct CDR3 sequences, about 80% being singletons. Extraction of RNA together with DNA used roughly 20-32 mg of unsorted bulk tissue. Material: liver tumor tissue from sampling region 3. The subset: tumor region T3, left-lateral pole. The receptors shown here come from a man aged 40-49 years with primary liver carcinoma and hepatitis B virus infection.

As for this clonotype: The junction differs from germline at one of its ends, possibly a read error. The rearrangement uses TRBV12-3 or TRBV12-4 and TRBJ1-2; perhaps TRBD1 as D (5 bases). This CDR3 spans 13 amino acids. CDR3 in amino acids: CTSSLAWGNVYTF. The CDR3 nucleotides read TGTACCAGCAGTTTAGCATGGGGGAACGTCTACACCTTC.

For this clonotype: One end of the junction fails to match germline, which may point to a read error. The chain uses TRBV11-2 and TRBJ2-1; no clear D. Germline CDR1 reads SGHAT; CDR2 reads FQNNGV. The CDR3 has 13 residues. The CDR3 here is CVSSSPGYNEQFF. The CDR3 DNA is TGTGTCAGCAGCTCGCCAGGCTACAATGAGCAGTTCTTC.